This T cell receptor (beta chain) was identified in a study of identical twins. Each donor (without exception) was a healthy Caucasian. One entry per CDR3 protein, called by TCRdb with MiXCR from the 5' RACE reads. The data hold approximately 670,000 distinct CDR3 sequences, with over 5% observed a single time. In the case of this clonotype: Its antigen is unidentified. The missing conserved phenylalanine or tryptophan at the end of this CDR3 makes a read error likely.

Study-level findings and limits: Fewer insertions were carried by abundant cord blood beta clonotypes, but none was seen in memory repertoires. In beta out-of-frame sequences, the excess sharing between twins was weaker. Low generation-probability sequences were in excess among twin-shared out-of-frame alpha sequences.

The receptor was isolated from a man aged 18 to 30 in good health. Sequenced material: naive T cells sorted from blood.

CDR3 DNA: TGCAGCGTTGGGGTGGACAGGGGCACTGAAGCTTTCTGT. Its translation: CSVGVDRGTEAFC. The rearrangement joins TRBV29-1 to TRBJ1-1; 9 bases agree with TRBD1. The CDR3 extends over 13 amino acids. Germline V CDR1 and CDR2: SQVTM, ANQGSEA. V shed 4 bases, J shed 4 bases, and the junction held 4 bases outside the gene matches.